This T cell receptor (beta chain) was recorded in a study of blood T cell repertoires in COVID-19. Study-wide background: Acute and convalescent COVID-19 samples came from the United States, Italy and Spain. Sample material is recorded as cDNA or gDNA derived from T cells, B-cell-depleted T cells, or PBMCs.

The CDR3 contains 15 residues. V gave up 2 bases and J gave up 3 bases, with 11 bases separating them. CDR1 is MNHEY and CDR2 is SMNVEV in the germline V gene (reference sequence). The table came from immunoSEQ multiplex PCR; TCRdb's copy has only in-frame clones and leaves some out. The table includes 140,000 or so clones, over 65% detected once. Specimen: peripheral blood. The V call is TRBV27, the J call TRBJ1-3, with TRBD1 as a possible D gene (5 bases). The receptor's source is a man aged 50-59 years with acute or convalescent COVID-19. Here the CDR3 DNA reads TGTGCCAGCAGTTTAGGGGCGCCAGGTGGAAACACCATATATTTT. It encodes CASSLGAPGGNTIYF.